A selection of T cell receptor beta chains follows, all from one sample in a study of blood T cell repertoires in COVID-19. TCRdb's table, derived via immunoSEQ multiplex PCR, lists solely in-frame clones and lacks some. The table includes about 360,000 clones, around 84% detected once. The specimen was peripheral blood. The receptors derive from a human donor in a cohort sampled during active COVID-19. Both conserved end residues are part of each CDR3. D genes are given only for firm matches. Some rows mark clone size as missing; the rest say once, few, many or name a class of expanded clone.

clone size	J gene	V gene	D gene	CDR3 protein	CDR3 DNA
-	TRBJ1-2	TRBV3-1/TRBV3-2	-	CASSQVGQLNYGYTF	TGTGCCAGCAGCCAAGTGGGGCAGCTTAACTATGGCTACACCTTC
once	TRBJ2-5	TRBV6-1	-	CASSDREQETQYF	TGTGCCAGCAGTGATCGGGAACAAGAGACCCAGTACTTC
once	TRBJ1-2	TRBV19	-	CASSIESRGGGYTF	TGTGCCAGTAGTATCGAGAGTCGGGGGGGTGGCTACACCTTC
-	TRBJ2-1	TRBV6-2/TRBV6-3	TRBD2	CASSYGEGPDEQFF	TGTGCCAGCAGTTACGGGGAGGGTCCGGATGAGCAGTTCTTC
-	TRBJ2-5	TRBV5-6	-	CASTPMASSETQYF	TGTGCCAGCACTCCTATGGCTAGCTCGGAGACCCAGTACTTC
-	TRBJ1-4	TRBV9	-	CASSATVGEKLFF	TGTGCCAGCAGCGCGACAGTGGGTGAAAAACTGTTTTTT
-	TRBJ2-5	TRBV28	TRBD2	CATLGGGLETQYF	TGTGCCACCCTCGGCGGGGGGCTAGAGACCCAGTACTTC
-	TRBJ2-1	TRBV30	TRBD2	CAWSLTLAGGFYNEQFF	TGTGCCTGGAGTCTCACTTTAGCGGGGGGATTCTACAATGAGCAGTTCTTC
-	TRBJ1-6	TRBV27	-	CASSTQGGSPLHF	TGTGCCAGCAGTACCCAGGGAGGTTCACCCCTCCACTTT
-	TRBJ2-5	TRBV15	-	CATSRAVETQYF	TGTGCCACCAGCAGAGCGGTGGAGACCCAGTACTTC
-	TRBJ1-2	TRBV12-3/TRBV12-4	-	CASRAGAAGGYTF	TGTGCCAGCAGGGCGGGGGCGGCGGGTGGCTACACCTTC
-	TRBJ2-1	TRBV28	TRBD2	CASSLSGRAYNEQFF	TGTGCCAGCAGTTTAAGCGGGAGGGCCTACAATGAGCAGTTCTTC
-	TRBJ1-5	TRBV28	-	CASSFHSQPQHF	TGTGCCAGCAGCTTTCATAGTCAGCCCCAGCATTTT